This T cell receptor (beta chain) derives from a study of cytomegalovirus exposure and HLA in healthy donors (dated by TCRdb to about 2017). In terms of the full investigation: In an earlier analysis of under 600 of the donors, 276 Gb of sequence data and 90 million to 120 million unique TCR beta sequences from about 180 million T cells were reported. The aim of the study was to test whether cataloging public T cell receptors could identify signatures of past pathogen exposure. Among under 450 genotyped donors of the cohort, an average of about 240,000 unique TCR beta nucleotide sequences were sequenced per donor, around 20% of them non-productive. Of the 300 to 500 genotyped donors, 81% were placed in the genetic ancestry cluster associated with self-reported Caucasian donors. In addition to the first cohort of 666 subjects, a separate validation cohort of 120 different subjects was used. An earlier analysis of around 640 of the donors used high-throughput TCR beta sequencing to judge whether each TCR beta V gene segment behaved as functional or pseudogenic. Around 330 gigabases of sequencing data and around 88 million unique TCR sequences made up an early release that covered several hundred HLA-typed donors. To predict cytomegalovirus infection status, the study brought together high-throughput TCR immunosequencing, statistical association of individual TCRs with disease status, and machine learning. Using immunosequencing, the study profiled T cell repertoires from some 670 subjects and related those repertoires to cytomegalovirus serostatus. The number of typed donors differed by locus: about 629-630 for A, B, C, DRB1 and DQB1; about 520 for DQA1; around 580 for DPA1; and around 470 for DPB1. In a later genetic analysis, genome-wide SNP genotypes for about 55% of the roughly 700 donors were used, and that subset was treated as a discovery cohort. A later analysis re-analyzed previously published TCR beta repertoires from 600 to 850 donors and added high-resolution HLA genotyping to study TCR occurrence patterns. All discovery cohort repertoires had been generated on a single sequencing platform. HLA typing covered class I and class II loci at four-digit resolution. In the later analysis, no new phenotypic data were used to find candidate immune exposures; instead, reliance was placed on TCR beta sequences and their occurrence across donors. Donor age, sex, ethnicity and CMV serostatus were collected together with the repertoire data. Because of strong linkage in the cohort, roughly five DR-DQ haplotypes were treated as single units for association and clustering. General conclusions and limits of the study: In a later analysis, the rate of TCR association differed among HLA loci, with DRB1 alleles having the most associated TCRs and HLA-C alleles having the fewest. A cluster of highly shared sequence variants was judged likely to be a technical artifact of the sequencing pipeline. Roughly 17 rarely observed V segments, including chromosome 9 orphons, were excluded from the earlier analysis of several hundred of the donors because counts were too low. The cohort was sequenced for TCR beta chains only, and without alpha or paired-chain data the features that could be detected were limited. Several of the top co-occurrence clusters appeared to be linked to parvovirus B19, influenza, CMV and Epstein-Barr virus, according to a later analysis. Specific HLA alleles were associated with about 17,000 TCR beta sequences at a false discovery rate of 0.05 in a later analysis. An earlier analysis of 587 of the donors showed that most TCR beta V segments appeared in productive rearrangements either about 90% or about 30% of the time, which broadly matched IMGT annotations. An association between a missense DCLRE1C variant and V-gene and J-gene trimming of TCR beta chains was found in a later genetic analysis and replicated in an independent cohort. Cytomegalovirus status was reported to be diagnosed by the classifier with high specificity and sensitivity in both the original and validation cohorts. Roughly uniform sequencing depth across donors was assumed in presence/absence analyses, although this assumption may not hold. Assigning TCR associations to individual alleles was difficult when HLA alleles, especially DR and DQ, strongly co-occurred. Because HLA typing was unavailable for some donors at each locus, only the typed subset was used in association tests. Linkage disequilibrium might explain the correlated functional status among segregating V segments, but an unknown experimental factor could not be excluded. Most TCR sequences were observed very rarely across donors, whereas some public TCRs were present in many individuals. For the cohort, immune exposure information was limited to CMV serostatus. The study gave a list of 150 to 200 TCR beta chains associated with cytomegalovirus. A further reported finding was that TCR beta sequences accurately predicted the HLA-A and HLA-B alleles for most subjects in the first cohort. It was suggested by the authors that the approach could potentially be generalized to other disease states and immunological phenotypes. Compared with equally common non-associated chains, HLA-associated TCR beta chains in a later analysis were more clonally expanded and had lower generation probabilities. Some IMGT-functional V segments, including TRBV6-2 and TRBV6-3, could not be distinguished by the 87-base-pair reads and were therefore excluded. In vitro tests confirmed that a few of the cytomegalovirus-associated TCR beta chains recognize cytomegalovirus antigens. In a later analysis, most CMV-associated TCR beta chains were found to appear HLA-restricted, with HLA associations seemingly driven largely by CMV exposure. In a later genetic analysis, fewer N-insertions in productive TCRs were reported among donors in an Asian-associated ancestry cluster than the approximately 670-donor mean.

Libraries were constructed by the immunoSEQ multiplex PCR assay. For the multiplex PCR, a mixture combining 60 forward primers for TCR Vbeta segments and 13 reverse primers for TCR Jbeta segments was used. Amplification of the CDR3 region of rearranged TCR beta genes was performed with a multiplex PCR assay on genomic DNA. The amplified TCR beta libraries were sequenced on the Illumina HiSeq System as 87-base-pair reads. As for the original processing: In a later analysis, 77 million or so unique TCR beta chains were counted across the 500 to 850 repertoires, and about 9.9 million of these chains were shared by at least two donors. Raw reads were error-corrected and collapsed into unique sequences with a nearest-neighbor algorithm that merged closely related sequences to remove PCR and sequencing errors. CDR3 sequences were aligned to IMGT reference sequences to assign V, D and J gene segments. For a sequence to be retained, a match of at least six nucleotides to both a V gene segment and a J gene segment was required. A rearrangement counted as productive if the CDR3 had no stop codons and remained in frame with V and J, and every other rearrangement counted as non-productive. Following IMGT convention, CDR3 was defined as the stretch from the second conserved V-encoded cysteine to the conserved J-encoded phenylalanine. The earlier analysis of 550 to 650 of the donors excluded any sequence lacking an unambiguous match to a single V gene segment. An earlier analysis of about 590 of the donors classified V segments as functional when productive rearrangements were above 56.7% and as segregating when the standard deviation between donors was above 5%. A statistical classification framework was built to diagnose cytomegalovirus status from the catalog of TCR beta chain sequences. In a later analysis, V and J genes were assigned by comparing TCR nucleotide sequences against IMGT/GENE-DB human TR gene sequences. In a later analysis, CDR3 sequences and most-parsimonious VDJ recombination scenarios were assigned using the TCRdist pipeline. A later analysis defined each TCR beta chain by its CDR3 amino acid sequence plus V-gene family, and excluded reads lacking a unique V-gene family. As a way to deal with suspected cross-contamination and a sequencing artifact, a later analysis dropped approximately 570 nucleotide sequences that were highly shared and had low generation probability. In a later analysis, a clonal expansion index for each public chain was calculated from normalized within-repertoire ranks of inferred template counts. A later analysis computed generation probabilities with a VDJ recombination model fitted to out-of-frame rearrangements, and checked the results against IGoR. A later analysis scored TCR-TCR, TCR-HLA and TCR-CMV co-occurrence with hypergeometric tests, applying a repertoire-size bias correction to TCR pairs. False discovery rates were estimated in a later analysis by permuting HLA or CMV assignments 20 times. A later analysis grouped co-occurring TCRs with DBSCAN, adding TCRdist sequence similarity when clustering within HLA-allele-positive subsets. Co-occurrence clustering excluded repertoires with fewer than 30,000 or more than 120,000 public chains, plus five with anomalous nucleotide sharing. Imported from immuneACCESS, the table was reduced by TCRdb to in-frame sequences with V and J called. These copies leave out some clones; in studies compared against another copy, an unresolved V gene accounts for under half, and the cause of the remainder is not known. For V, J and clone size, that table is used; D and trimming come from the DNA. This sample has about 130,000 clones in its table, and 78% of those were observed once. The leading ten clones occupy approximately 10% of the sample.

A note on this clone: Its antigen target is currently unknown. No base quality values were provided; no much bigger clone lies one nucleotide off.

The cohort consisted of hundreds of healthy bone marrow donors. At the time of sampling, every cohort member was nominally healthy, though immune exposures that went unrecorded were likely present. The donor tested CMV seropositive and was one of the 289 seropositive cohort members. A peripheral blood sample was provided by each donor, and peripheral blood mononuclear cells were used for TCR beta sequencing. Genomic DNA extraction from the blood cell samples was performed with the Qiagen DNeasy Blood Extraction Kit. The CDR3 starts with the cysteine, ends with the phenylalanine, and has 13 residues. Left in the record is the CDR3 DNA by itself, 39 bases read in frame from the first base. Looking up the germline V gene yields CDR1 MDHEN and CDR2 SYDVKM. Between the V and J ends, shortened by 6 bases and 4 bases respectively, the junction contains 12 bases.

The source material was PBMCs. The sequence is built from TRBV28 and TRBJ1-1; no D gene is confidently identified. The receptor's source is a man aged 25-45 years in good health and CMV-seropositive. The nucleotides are TGTGCCAGCAGCCTCTCGGTCACCACTGAAGCTTTCTTT. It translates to CASSLSVTTEAFF.